This T cell receptor beta chain was sequenced during a study of blood T cells in healthy people across ages. Study overall: Researchers report that template switching captured about one barcoded beta molecule per two T cells.

This clonotype was picked up a small number of times. Its antigen is unidentified. Peripheral blood samples of 7.5 to 10 milliliters were drawn from each donor. Study conclusions and caveats: Whereas aged donors had fewer naive CD4+ cells, long-lived donors had more of them and higher diversity. Diversity figures derived from one million T cells were judged to underestimate the true value.

A second about 7 to 11 cycle PCR used barcoded and J-beta primers. From the 5' RACE reads, TCRdb called clonotypes with MiXCR, one entry per CDR3 protein. This sample has 550,000 to 800,000 distinct CDR3 sequences, with about a third found just once. V trimming: 6 bases; J trimming: 4 bases; junction bases outside the gene matches: 7. CDR1 and CDR2 (germline): LGHDT, YNNKEL (reference sequence). The CDR3 length is 14 residues. The specimen was blood. The chain has TRBV3-1 and TRBJ1-1; 8 nucleotides align to TRBD1. The TCR comes from a woman of 80 years or more in good health. For the CDR3, the DNA is TGTGCCAGCAGGCAGACAGGGGACGGCACTGAAGCTTTCTTT. This encodes CASRQTGDGTEAFF. The full variable domain, rest sourced from reference TRBV3-1 and TRBJ1-1, is DTAVSQTPKYLVTQMGNDKSIKCEQNLGHDTMYWYKQDSKKFLKIMFSYNNKELIINETVPNRFSPKSPDKAHLNLHINSLELGDSAVYFCASRQTGDGTEAFFGQGTRLTVV.